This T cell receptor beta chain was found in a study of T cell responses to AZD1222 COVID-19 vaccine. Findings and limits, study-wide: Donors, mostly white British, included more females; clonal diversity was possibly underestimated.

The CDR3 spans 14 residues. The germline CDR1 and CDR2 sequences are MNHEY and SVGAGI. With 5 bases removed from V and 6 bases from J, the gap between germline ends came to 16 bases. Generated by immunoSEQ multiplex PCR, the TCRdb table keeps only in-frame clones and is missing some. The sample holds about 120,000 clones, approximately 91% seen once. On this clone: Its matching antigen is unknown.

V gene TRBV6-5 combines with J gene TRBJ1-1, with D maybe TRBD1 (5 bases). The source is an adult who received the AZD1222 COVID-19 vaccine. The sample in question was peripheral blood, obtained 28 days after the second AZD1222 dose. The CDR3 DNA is TGTGCCAGCAGTCAGTCGGCAGTGGGGGCTGAAGCTTTCTTT. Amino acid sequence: CASSQSAVGAEAFF.